The 16 T cell receptor beta chains presented below share a single source sample, sequenced in a study of blood T cell repertoires in COVID-19. TCRdb's copy holds only in-frame clones and misses some; the assay was immunoSEQ multiplex PCR. This sample has around 120,000 clones, with roughly 90% found just once. The specimen sequenced was peripheral blood. The receptors shown here come from a man aged 60-69 years with COVID-19, enrolled during active disease.

This clone was detected once. The chain combines TRBV4-1 with TRBJ2-3, with 9 bases lining up with TRBD2. Per the germline V gene, CDR1 is MGHRA and CDR2 is YSYEKL. This CDR3 is built from 17 residues. V shed 4 bases and J 4 bases; nucleotides not matched to a gene: 12. In nucleotides, the CDR3 is TGCGCCAGCAGCCCACTGCGAGCGGGAGGCCGTGCAGATACGCAGTATTTT. Amino acids: CASSPLRAGGRADTQYF.

This clone has a count of ten or more. The chain links TRBV7-2 to TRBJ2-2; D remains unclear. Per germline, CDR1 SGHTA and CDR2 FQGNSA. Between the trimmed V and J ends, which lost 1 base and 1 base, there was a span of 4 bases. The CDR3 has 14 amino acids. The CDR3 loop reads CASSLVRNTGELFF. Here the CDR3 DNA reads TGTGCCAGCAGCTTAGTCAGGAACACCGGGGAGCTGTTTTTT.

This chain links TRBV5-4 with TRBJ2-2; D possibly corresponds to TRBD1 (5 bases). Germline CDR1 reads SGHNT; CDR2 reads YYREEE (reference sequence). V lost 1 base, J lost 1 base, and 8 bases lay in between. This CDR3 spans 15 amino acids. The CDR3 sequence is CASSLSGRNTGELFF. In nucleotides, the CDR3 is TGTGCCAGCAGCTTGTCAGGGCGGAACACCGGGGAGCTGTTTTTT.

J is TRBJ2-7 and V is TRBV20-1; TRBD2 aligns across 12 bases. The CDR3 covers 15 residues. The germline V gene has CDR1 DFQATT and CDR2 SNEGSKA (reference sequence). V lost 3 bases to trimming and J lost 2 bases; unmatched junction nucleotides: 5. CDR3 sequence reads: CSASSLAGGPYEQYF. DNA for the CDR3: TGCAGTGCTAGTAGCCTAGCGGGAGGGCCCTACGAGCAGTACTTC.

This chain uses TRBV28 with TRBJ2-7, with TRBD2 as a possible D gene (6 bases). The V end lost 9 bases, the J end lost 4 bases, and 22 bases lay between the germline ends. CDR1 and CDR2 from the germline V gene are MDHEN and SYDVKM. The CDR3 covers 15 residues. The CDR3 reads CASPPARRDQYEQYF. Written as DNA, the CDR3 is TGTGCCAGTCCTCCTGCGAGGCGGGATCAATACGAGCAGTACTTC.

The chain couples TRBV5-1 to TRBJ2-3; possible D gene TRBD1, 5 bases. The ends were cut back, 1 base at V and 5 bases at J, with 11 bases in the middle. CDR1 is SGHRS, CDR2 YFSETQ, per germline. CDR3 length: 14 residues. CDR3 sequence (DNA): TGCGCCAGCAGCTTGAGGGCGACAGAAGATACGCAGTATTTT. Its translation: CASSLRATEDTQYF. The whole variable domain, filled in from reference TRBV5-1 and TRBJ2-3, reads KAGVTQTPRYLIKTRGQQVTLSCSPISGHRSVSWYQQTPGQGLQFLFEYFSETQRNKGNFPGRFSGRQFSNSRSEMNVSTLELGDSALYLCASSLRATEDTQYFGPGTRLTVL.

The rearrangement uses TRBV6-5 and TRBJ1-3, with D perhaps TRBD1 (6 bases). The CDR3 runs to 14 residues. Germline V CDR1 and CDR2: MNHEY, SVGAGI. The CDR3 DNA is TGTGGATCGACAGGCGATCGCTCTGGAAACACCATATATTTT. Protein sequence: CGSTGDRSGNTIYF.

The J gene is TRBJ2-5, the V gene TRBV27; tentatively, D is TRBD1 (5 bases). CDR1 is MNHEY, CDR2 SMNVEV, per germline (reference sequence). V dropped 3 bases and J dropped 3 bases, with 8 bases sitting between them. The CDR3 totals 13 residues. CDR3 DNA sequence: TGTGCCAGCAGTTTCGGCAGGGAAGAGACCCAGTACTTC. It yields the protein CASSFGREETQYF.

This clone appeared once. The V call is TRBV19, the J call TRBJ2-1, with 7 bases lining up with TRBD2. Germline CDR1 reads LNHDA; CDR2 reads SQIVND (reference sequence). Unmatched junction bases numbered 4, after V lost 4 bases and J lost 7 bases. CDR3 length: 13 amino acids. DNA of the CDR3: TGTGCCAGTAGTAAACTAGCGAGTAATGAGCAGTTCTTC. Its translation: CASSKLASNEQFF.

To note about this clone: This same CDR3 is encoded by further DNA sequences in the sample. The gene calls are TRBV24-1 and TRBJ2-5; 8 positions agree with TRBD1. Germline CDR1 and CDR2: KGHDR and SFDVKD. The CDR3 spans 15 residues. J was trimmed by 1 base and V by 4 bases; bases with no gene match: 4. The CDR3 reads CATSDPDRGQETQYF. CDR3 in DNA: TGTGCCACCAGTGACCCCGACAGGGGCCAAGAGACCCAGTACTTC.

J is TRBJ1-6 and V is TRBV30; the match to TRBD1 covers 8 bases. Germline assignment: CDR1 GTSNPN and CDR2 SVGIG (reference sequence). Losses at the gene ends were 4 bases for V and 9 bases for J; bases not matched to a gene: 5. The length of the CDR3 is 13 residues. As DNA, the CDR3 is TGTGCCTGGACGACAGGGGTTGGTTCACCCCTCCACTTT. Its protein product is CAWTTGVGSPLHF.

The chain uses TRBV7-2 and TRBJ2-5; D perhaps matches TRBD1 (5 bases). In germline, CDR1 is SGHTA, CDR2 FQGNSA. Trimming removed 5 bases from V and 4 bases from J, with 14 bases in between. The CDR3 length is 14 residues. The DNA for the CDR3 is TGTGCCAGCAGCCCACAAGGGGTGGGAGAGACCCAGTACTTC. The encoded protein is CASSPQGVGETQYF.

The chain is built from TRBV5-6 and TRBJ2-3; weak D call: TRBD2 (6 bases). Germline CDR1 reads SGHDT; CDR2 reads YYEEEE. CDR3 length equals 16 residues. V lost 4 bases, J lost 2 bases, and 17 bases lay in between. The CDR3 DNA reads TGTGCCAGCAGCCCCTACCCTAGCGCCGTCACAGATACGCAGTATTTT. Residues: CASSPYPSAVTDTQYF.

V gene TRBV5-1 combines with J gene TRBJ2-2, with 8 positions matching TRBD2. The J segment lost 0 bases and the V segment lost 4 bases, leaving 5 bases of the junction unmatched. Germline-derived CDR1 and CDR2 are SGHRS and YFSETQ. The length of the CDR3 is 16 residues. CDR3 loop: CASSISGTSNTGELFF. The CDR3, as DNA: TGCGCCAGCAGCATTAGCGGGACGTCGAACACCGGGGAGCTGTTTTTT.

The chain links TRBV28 to TRBJ1-6; TRBD1 agrees at 7 bases. Per germline, CDR1 MDHEN and CDR2 SYDVKM. With 5 bases clipped from V and 2 bases from J, the junction kept 6 bases outside the gene matches. The CDR3 is made up of 16 amino acids. CDR3 residues: CASSVGQVPYNSPLHF. CDR3 DNA: TGTGCCAGCAGTGTCGGACAGGTCCCCTATAATTCACCCCTCCACTTT.

The chain recombines TRBV11-3 with TRBJ1-2; D is possibly TRBD1 (6 bases). Trimming stripped 5 bases from V and 8 bases from J, with 21 bases between. CDR3 size: 15 residues. Germline V gene data show CDR1 as SGHNT and CDR2 as YENEEA. CDR3 nucleotides: TGTGCCAGCAGCCTGTCCCCGGGGGCGGGAGAAGGCTACACCTTC. Residues: CASSLSPGAGEGYTF.